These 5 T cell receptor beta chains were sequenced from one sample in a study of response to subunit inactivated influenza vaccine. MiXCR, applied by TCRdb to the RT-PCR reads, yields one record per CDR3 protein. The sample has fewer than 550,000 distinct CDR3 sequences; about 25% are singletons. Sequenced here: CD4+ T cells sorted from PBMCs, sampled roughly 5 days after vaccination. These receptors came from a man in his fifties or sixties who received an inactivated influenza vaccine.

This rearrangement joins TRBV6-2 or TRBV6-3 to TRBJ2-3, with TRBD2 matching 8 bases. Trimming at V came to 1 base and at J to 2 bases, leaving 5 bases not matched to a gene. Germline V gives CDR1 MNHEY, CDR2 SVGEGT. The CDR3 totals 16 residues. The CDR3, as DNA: TGTGCCAGCAGTTACTTGGCTAGCGGGCCCACAGATACGCAGTATTTT. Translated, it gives CASSYLASGPTDTQYF.

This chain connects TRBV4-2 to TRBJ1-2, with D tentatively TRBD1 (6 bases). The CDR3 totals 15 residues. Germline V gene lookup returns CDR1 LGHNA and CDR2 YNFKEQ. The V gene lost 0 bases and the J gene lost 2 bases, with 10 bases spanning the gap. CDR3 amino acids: CASSQEDSSNYGYTF. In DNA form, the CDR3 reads TGTGCCAGCAGCCAAGAGGACAGCTCCAACTATGGCTACACCTTC.

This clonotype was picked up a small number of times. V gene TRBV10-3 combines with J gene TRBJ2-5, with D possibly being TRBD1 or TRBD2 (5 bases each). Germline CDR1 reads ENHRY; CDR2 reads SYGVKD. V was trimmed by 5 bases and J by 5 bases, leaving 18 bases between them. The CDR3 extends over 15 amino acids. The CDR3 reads CAISRTDTPGETQYF. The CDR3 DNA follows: TGTGCCATCAGTAGAACGGACACCCCGGGGGAGACCCAGTACTTC.

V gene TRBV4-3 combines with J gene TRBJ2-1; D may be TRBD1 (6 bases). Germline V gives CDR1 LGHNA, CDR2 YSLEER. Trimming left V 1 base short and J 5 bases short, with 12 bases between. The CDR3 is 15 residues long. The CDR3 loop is CASSQGYRVDNEQFF. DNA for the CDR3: TGCGCCAGCAGCCAAGGCTACAGGGTGGACAATGAGCAGTTCTTC.

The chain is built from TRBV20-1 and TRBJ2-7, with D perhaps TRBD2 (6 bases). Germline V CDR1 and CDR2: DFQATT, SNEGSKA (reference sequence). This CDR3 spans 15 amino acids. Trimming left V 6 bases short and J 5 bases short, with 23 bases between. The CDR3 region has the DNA TGCAGTGCCCCTATGGGGACTCTCGGTACCGACGAGCAGTACTTC. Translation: CSAPMGTLGTDEQYF.